This T cell receptor beta chain was identified in a study of blood T cell repertoires in COVID-19 (dated by TCRdb to about 2020). For the study in its entirety: Samples covering the acute and convalescent phases of COVID-19 were provided by collaborators in the United States, Italy and Spain. The material from the prospective study consisted of cDNA or gDNA derived from T cells, B-cell-depleted T cells, or PBMCs. The dataset comprised deeply sampled blood TCRbeta repertoires from subjects exposed to, actively infected with, or recovered from COVID-19. A freely available public database, intended as a resource for researchers studying the immune response to SARS-CoV-2, is where the repertoires were released. Samples were obtained from the ongoing ImmuneRACE study (first 160 participants) and from over a thousand subjects provided by 6 global collaborators. Nearly every sample came with metadata listing a de-identified subject ID, COVID-19 status, age in years and sex. Where HLA class I and class II types were available, the types were taken from metadata supplied by the sample provider, not from assay-based typing.

The collaborating institutions used their own protocols to collect whole blood in K2EDTA tubes. For TCRbeta analysis, collaborator samples were shipped as frozen whole blood, as isolated PBMCs, or as DNA extracted from either sample type. Beyond this particular receptor, the publication reports: The quantity of clinical and demographic metadata differed by source and by participant and was supplied without curation.

CDR1 and CDR2 are read off the germline V gene (reference sequence) as LNHDA and SQIVND. The CDR3 runs 17 residues from the cysteine to the phenylalanine. This entry keeps only the CDR3 DNA: 51 bases, framed from base 1. V sheds 5 bases and J sheds 1 base, leaving 20 bases between their ends. TCRbeta CDR3 regions were amplified from genomic DNA using the immunoSEQ Assay, a bias-controlled multiplex PCR. In the paper's pipeline: The number of nucleated cells in each sample was estimated by amplification of reference gene primers within the assay. To quantify the absolute abundance of each unique TCRbeta CDR3 rearrangement, sequence reads were collapsed and filtered. For each sample, productive Simpson clonality was calculated as the square root of Simpson's diversity index over productive rearrangements. The table comes from immuneACCESS by way of TCRdb, which keeps in-frame sequences with V and J called. Part of the clones is missing from these tables; in studies checked, under half for an unresolved V gene and the rest for unknown reasons. For V, J and clone size, that table is used; D and trimming come from the DNA. Here the sample has about 140,000 clones; less than 80% occur a single time. Together, the top ten hold roughly 3.5% of the sample.

For this clone: Its antigen is not yet known. No base quality values were provided; no much bigger clone lies one nucleotide off.

This TCR came from a man aged 55 to 70 with acute or convalescent COVID-19. The rearranged segments are TRBV19 and TRBJ1-2, with a tentative D gene TRBD1 over 6 matching bases. Input material: peripheral blood. The nucleotide sequence is given as TGTGCCAGTAGTTCCCACTCAGACAGGAGAGATAACTATGGCTACACCTTC. It encodes CASSSHSDRRDNYGYTF.